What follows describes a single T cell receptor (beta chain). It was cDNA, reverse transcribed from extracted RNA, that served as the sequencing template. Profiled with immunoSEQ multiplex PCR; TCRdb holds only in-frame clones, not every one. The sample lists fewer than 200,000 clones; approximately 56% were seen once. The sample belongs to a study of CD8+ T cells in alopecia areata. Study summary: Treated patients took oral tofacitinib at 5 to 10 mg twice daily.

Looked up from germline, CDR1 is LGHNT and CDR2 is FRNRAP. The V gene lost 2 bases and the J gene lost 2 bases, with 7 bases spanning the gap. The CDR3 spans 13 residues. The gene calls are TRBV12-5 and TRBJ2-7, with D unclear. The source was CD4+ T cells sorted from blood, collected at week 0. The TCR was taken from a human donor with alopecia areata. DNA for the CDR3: TGTGCTAGTGGTTTGCCCCCGGCCTACGAGCAGTACTTC. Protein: CASGLPPAYEQYF.